The 27 T cell receptor beta chains below were found in one sample sequenced in a study of blood T cell repertoires in COVID-19. Here immunoSEQ multiplex PCR was the method, and the copy in TCRdb shows in-frame clones only, minus some. The sample has approximately 86,000 clones, 75% to 85% seen once; the top ten hold about a tenth. The sequencing input was peripheral blood. The origin of the receptors is a woman in her seventies with acute or convalescent COVID-19.

This clone was recorded many times. The chain couples TRBV28 to TRBJ1-2, with D unclear. The germline CDR1 and CDR2 sequences are MDHEN and SYDVKM. The CDR3 is 14 amino acids. V dropped 3 bases and J dropped 3 bases, with 11 bases sitting between them. The CDR3 spells CASSLRGMDYGYTF. The CDR3 nucleotides read TGTGCCAGCAGTTTGAGAGGGATGGACTATGGCTACACCTTC.

The CDR3 protein is CASSLVASAYNEQFF. CDR3 DNA: TGTGCCAGCAGCTTAGTGGCTAGCGCCTACAATGAGCAGTTCTTC. This rearrangement joins TRBV7-2 to TRBJ2-1, with D tentatively TRBD2 (6 bases). Deletions cut 1 base from V and 2 bases from J, with 9 bases between. Germline CDR1 reads SGHTA; CDR2 reads FQGNSA. The CDR3 extends over 15 amino acids.

This clone was seen ten or more times. This chain joins TRBV28 and TRBJ2-4; TRBD1 aligns across 7 bases. V shed 4 bases and J 4 bases; nucleotides not matched to a gene: 7. The length of the CDR3 is 15 residues. Germline V gene sequence: CDR1 MDHEN, CDR2 SYDVKM. For the CDR3, the DNA is TGTGCCAGCAGTTCTACTCGGGACAGAAAAAACATTCAGTACTTC. Its translation: CASSSTRDRKNIQYF.

This clone was seen only once. The gene calls are TRBV28 and TRBJ2-2; weak D call: TRBD1 (5 bases). Germline V CDR1 and CDR2: MDHEN, SYDVKM. This CDR3 contains 14 residues. V was clipped by 7 bases and J by 4 bases, with 13 bases between them. CDR3 nucleotides: TGTGCCAGCACCCGGTGGGGCAGCACCGGGGAGCTGTTTTTT. This sequence encodes CASTRWGSTGELFF. The entire variable domain, with the rest obtained from reference TRBV28 and TRBJ2-2, is as follows: DVKVTQSSRYLVKRTGEKVFLECVQDMDHENMFWYRQDPGLGLRLIYFSYDVKMKEKGDIPEGYSVSREKKERFSLILESASTNQTSMYLCASTRWGSTGELFFGEGSRLTVL.

The V and J genes are TRBV29-1 and TRBJ2-2; 9 positions agree with TRBD1. V dropped 3 bases and J dropped 0; count of bases not matched to a gene: 8. Germline V gene data show CDR1 as SQVTM and CDR2 as ANQGSEA. The CDR3 has 17 residues. The CDR3 loop reads CSVDGGQGATNTGELFF. The CDR3 region has the DNA TGCAGCGTTGATGGGGGACAGGGCGCGACGAACACCGGGGAGCTGTTTTTT.

The V gene is TRBV5-1, the J gene TRBJ2-7; 12 bases line up with TRBD2. The CDR3 totals 21 residues. Per the germline V gene, CDR1 is SGHRS and CDR2 is YFSETQ. V lost 0 bases and J lost 0; bases outside the gene matches: 16. The CDR3 reads CASSLVPASGGGQSFSYEQYF. The CDR3 coding sequence is TGCGCCAGCAGCTTGGTACCTGCTAGCGGGGGGGGACAGTCCTTCTCCTACGAGCAGTACTTC.

The V gene is TRBV6-6, the J gene TRBJ1-2; D uncertain. Germline V CDR1 and CDR2: MNHNY, SVGAGI (reference sequence). V lost 6 bases to trimming and J lost 2 bases, with 10 bases between them. This CDR3 is built from 13 residues. The CDR3 DNA is TGTGCCAGCAGCCCGGGGAGCAACTATGGCTACACCTTC. It translates to CASSPGSNYGYTF.

In DNA form, the CDR3 reads TGTGCCTGGAGTGAAGGGGGCCGATCACCCCTCCACTTT. Translation: CAWSEGGRSPLHF. The genes are TRBV30 and TRBJ1-6; 7 positions agree with TRBD1. Trimming took 1 base from V and 10 from J; bases not matched to a gene: 4. Germline-derived CDR1 and CDR2 are GTSNPN and SVGIG (reference sequence). The CDR3 totals 13 residues.

V and J are TRBV6-5 and TRBJ2-7; no definite D call. This CDR3 region has 13 residues. V lost 7 bases, J lost 2 bases, and 12 bases lay in between. Germline CDR1 reads MNHEY; CDR2 reads SVGAGI. The CDR3 sequence: CASTLERAYEQYF. CDR3 DNA: TGTGCCAGCACCCTTGAGAGAGCCTACGAGCAGTACTTC.

This clone was counted a few times. The chain joins TRBV3-1 (or the pseudogene TRBV3-2) to TRBJ2-1, with D possibly being TRBD2 (5 bases). The CDR3 contains 15 residues. Trimming removed 0 bases at V and 12 bases at J, with 18 bases between. CDR1 LGHDT and CDR2 YNNKEL come from the germline V gene (reference sequence). The CDR3 region has the DNA TGTGCCAGCAGCCAAGATGGCAATAGGAATAGCGTGCAGTTCTTC. Protein sequence: CASSQDGNRNSVQFF.

The CDR3 region has the DNA TGTGCCAGCAGCCGGGAGTATAGATTCAATCAGCCCCAGCATTTT. Amino acid sequence: CASSREYRFNQPQHF. This rearrangement joins TRBV4-2 to TRBJ1-5, with D uncertain. Trimming shortened V by 4 bases and J by 3 bases, and 13 bases separated the two germline ends. This CDR3 has 15 residues. Germline CDR1 and CDR2: LGHNA and YNFKEQ.

The V and J genes are TRBV9 and TRBJ1-1, with 9 bases fitting TRBD1. J lost 1 base, V lost 3 bases, and 4 bases had no gene match. Per the germline V gene, CDR1 is SGDLS and CDR2 is YYNGEE. CDR3 length: 15 amino acids. The CDR3, as DNA: TGTGCCAGCAGCGACCCGGGACAGGGGAACACTGAAGCTTTCTTT. Translation gives CASSDPGQGNTEAFF.

On this clone itself: Relative to the germline gene, one junction end is altered; a read error may explain this. V usage is TRBV19 and J usage is TRBJ2-5; 9 nucleotides align to TRBD2. The CDR3 contains 16 residues. The germline V gene encodes CDR1 LNHDA and CDR2 SQIVND (reference sequence). CDR3 sequence: CASSASGVNPTETQYF. The CDR3 nucleotides are TGTGCAAGTAGTGCTAGCGGGGTCAACCCGACAGAGACCCAGTACTTC.

V and J are TRBV6-5 and TRBJ2-1, with D maybe TRBD2 (7 bases). Germline CDR1 is MNHEY and CDR2 is SVGAGI. Trimming took off 2 bases at V and 10 bases at J, with 15 bases between the two ends. The length of the CDR3 is 14 residues. CDR3 bases: TGTGCCAGCAGTTACCGGCAAGGCGGGGGCGAGCAGTTCTTC. Translating it yields CASSYRQGGGEQFF.

The genes are TRBV24-1 and TRBJ1-5; D remains ambiguous. In germline, CDR1 is KGHDR, CDR2 SFDVKD. V shed 7 bases and J shed 2 bases, with 8 bases lying between them. CDR3 size: 13 residues. The CDR3 is CATSRFGNQPQHF. In DNA, the CDR3 is TGTGCCACCAGCCGGTTCGGCAATCAGCCCCAGCATTTT.

V gene TRBV30 combines with J gene TRBJ2-3, with TRBD2 identical over 9 bases. The V gene's germline CDR1 is GTSNPN and CDR2 SVGIG (reference sequence). V gave up 2 bases and J gave up 3 bases; unmatched junction bases: 6. CDR3 length: 15 amino acids. CDR3: CAWSLAGVWTDTQYF. The DNA of the CDR3 is TGTGCCTGGAGTTTAGCGGGAGTCTGGACAGATACGCAGTATTTT.

The chain links TRBV7-9 to TRBJ2-2, with D possibly being TRBD2 (6 bases). The germline V and J ends were trimmed by 0 bases and 3 bases, with 8 bases remaining between them. This CDR3 has 15 residues. Germline V lookup: CDR1 SEHNR, CDR2 FQNEAQ (reference sequence). DNA of the CDR3: TGTGCCAGCAGCTTAGCGGGGGAGGACACCGGGGAGCTGTTTTTT. It codes for CASSLAGEDTGELFF.

This clone appeared a few times. The V gene is TRBV2, the J gene TRBJ2-3; D not resolved. The CDR3 has 15 amino acids. Germline V CDR1 and CDR2: SNHLY, FYNNEI. The germline V and J ends were trimmed by 4 bases and 2 bases, with 13 bases remaining between them. Here the CDR3 DNA reads TGTGCCAGCAGTGCGCGCCAAACGTCCACAGATACGCAGTATTTT. Amino acids: CASSARQTSTDTQYF. The complete variable domain, with remaining parts taken from reference TRBV2 and TRBJ2-3, reads EPEVTQTPSHQVTQMGQEVILRCVPISNHLYFYWYRQILGQKVEFLVSFYNNEISEKSEIFDDQFSVERPDGSNFTLKIRSTKLEDSAMYFCASSARQTSTDTQYFGPGTRLTVL.

This clone was counted once. V is TRBV11-2 and J is TRBJ2-7, with D perhaps TRBD2 (5 bases). V was pared by 4 bases and J by 2 bases, with 18 bases between. The V gene's germline CDR1 is SGHAT and CDR2 FQNNGV. The CDR3 has 16 amino acids. The CDR3 DNA is TGTGCCAGCAGCTCCTTGGGTGAAAGGGAGACCTACGAGCAGTACTTC. Protein product: CASSSLGERETYEQYF.

The chain recombines TRBV5-1 with TRBJ1-3; TRBD1 might be the D (5 bases). CDR3 size: 15 residues. The V end lost 0 bases, the J end lost 4 bases, and 11 bases lay between the germline ends. The germline V gene has CDR1 SGHRS and CDR2 YFSETQ. The CDR3 bases are TGCGCCAGCAGCTTGGGACAGAGTGTAGGAAACACCATATATTTT. This codes for CASSLGQSVGNTIYF.

The chain links TRBV9 to TRBJ1-3; 8 bases map to TRBD1. The CDR3 sequence is 16 residues long. J was trimmed by 5 bases and V by 4 bases; bases with no gene match: 11. CDR1 and CDR2 (germline): SGDLS, YYNGEE. For the CDR3, the DNA is TGTGCCAGCAGCCCCCTGGACAGGGTACAAAGAAACACCATATATTTT. It yields the protein CASSPLDRVQRNTIYF.

The V call is TRBV3-1 (or the pseudogene TRBV3-2), the J call TRBJ1-1; TRBD1 aligns across 9 bases. Germline CDR1 and CDR2: LGHDT and YNNKEL (reference sequence). Losses at the gene ends were 2 bases for V and 4 bases for J; bases not matched to a gene: 8. The CDR3 totals 16 residues. The CDR3 sequence is CASSQPQGATGTEAFF. CDR3 nucleotide sequence: TGTGCCAGCAGCCAACCACAGGGGGCGACGGGCACTGAAGCTTTCTTT.

The chain carries TRBV7-2 and TRBJ1-2; no clear D. There are 13 residues in the CDR3. Germline-derived CDR1 and CDR2 are SGHTA and FQGNSA. V lost 10 bases and J lost 2, with 14 bases in between. CDR3 protein: CATGPRANYGYTF. In nucleotides, the CDR3 is TGTGCCACAGGTCCGAGGGCGAACTATGGCTACACCTTC.

The chain joins TRBV30 to TRBJ1-4; D is possibly TRBD1 (6 bases). Looked up from germline, CDR1 is GTSNPN and CDR2 is SVGIG (reference sequence). Trimming cost V 0 bases and J 4 bases, with 18 bases left between them. There are 17 residues in the CDR3. CDR3 residues: CAWSVPRRTASNEKLFF. Here the CDR3 DNA reads TGTGCCTGGAGTGTACCTCGGCGGACAGCTAGTAATGAAAAACTGTTTTTT.

The rearrangement uses TRBV5-1 and TRBJ1-2, with 7 bases aligning to TRBD1. The CDR3 is 14 residues long. Germline V gene data show CDR1 as SGHRS and CDR2 as YFSETQ. The ends lost 3 bases at V and 7 bases at J; junction bases unmatched: 9. The CDR3 spells CASSWTLDRSGYTF. As DNA, the CDR3 is TGCGCCAGCAGCTGGACTTTGGACAGGTCTGGCTACACCTTC.

This chain uses TRBV5-1 with TRBJ2-7; D might be TRBD1 (6 bases). Germline V lookup: CDR1 SGHRS, CDR2 YFSETQ. Trimming shortened V by 2 bases and J by 3 bases, and 15 bases separated the two germline ends. The CDR3 runs 15 residues. The CDR3 bases are TGCGCCAGCAGCTTATGGCAGGGGATGAGCTACGAGCAGTACTTC. Its translation: CASSLWQGMSYEQYF. Variable domain in full (rest from reference TRBV5-1 and TRBJ2-7): KAGVTQTPRYLIKTRGQQVTLSCSPISGHRSVSWYQQTPGQGLQFLFEYFSETQRNKGNFPGRFSGRQFSNSRSEMNVSTLELGDSALYLCASSLWQGMSYEQYFGPGTRLTVT.

This sequence joins TRBV6-6 and TRBJ2-7, with 7 bases matching TRBD2. J gave up 5 bases and V 0 bases, and 4 bases lay outside the gene matches. This CDR3 contains 14 residues. CDR1 and CDR2 (germline): MNHNY, SVGAGI (reference sequence). The CDR3 coding sequence is TGTGCCAGCAGTTACTCGGGGACTACTGACGAGCAGTACTTC. Its translation is CASSYSGTTDEQYF.